This T cell receptor (beta chain) was obtained from a study of CD8 T cells in Susac syndrome. Overall study results and limits: Acknowledgment was made by the study that its TCR sequencing and HLA analysis involved a relatively small number of individuals. The CD4+ T cell repertoires from Susac syndrome exhibited no clonal expansion.

Negative isolation was used for CD8+ and CD4+ T cells and FACS enrichment for TEMRA cells. Note on this clonotype: The antigen remains unidentified.

Random hexamers were used to reverse transcribe about 0.5 to 1 ug of RNA. TCRdb processed the immunoSEQ multiplex PCR reads anew with MiXCR; each CDR3 protein has one entry. The sample yields some 170,000 distinct CDR3 sequences, 90% to 95% seen once. Sequencing was performed on CD4+ T cells from PBMCs. This receptor was identified in a human donor with Susac syndrome.

The CDR3 reads CASSEGLRVYGYTF. The CDR3 nucleotides are TGTGCCAGCAGTGAGGGACTGAGAGTGTATGGCTACACCTTC. J is TRBJ1-2 and V is TRBV6-2 or TRBV6-3; the D gene is possibly TRBD1 (5 bases). The germline CDR1 and CDR2 sequences are MNHEY and SVGEGT. Trimming left V 5 bases short and J 5 bases short, with 15 bases between. The CDR3 has 14 amino acids.